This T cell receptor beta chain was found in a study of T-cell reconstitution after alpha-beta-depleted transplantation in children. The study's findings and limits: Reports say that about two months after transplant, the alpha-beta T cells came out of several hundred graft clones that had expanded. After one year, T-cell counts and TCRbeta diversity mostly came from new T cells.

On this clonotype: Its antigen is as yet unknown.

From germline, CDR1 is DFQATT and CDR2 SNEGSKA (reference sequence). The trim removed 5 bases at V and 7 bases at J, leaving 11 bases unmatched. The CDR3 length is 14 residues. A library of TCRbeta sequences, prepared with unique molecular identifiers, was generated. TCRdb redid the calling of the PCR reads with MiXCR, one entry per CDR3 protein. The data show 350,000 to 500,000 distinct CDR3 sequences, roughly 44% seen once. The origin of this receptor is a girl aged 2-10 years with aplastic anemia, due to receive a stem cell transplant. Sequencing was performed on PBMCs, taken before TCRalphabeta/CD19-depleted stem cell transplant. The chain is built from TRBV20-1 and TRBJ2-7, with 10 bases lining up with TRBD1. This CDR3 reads CSAFRDRGFWEQYF. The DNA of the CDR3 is TGCAGTGCTTTCCGGGACAGGGGCTTTTGGGAGCAGTACTTC.